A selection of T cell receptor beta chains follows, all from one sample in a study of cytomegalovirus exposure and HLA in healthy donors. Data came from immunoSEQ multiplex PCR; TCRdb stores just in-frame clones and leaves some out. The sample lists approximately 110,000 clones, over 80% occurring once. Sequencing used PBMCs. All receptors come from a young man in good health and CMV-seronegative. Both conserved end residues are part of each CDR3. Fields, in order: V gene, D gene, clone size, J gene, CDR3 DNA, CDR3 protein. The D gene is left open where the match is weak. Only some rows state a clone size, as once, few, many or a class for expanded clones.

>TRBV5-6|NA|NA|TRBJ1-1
TGTGCCAGCAGCCGCACAGTGAACACTGAAGCTTTCTTT
CASSRTVNTEAFF
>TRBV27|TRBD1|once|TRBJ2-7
TGTGCCAGCAGGACAGGGTCCTACGAGCAGTACTTC
CASRTGSYEQYF
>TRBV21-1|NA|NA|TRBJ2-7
TGTGCCAGCGGAAAAACTAGCGGGGGCTTCTACGAGCAGTACTTC
CASGKTSGGFYEQYF
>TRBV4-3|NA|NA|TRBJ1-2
TGCGCCAGCAGCCAAGATCGGGACACCTTAGGATATGGCTACACCTTC
CASSQDRDTLGYGYTF
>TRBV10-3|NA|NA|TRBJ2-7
TGTGCCAGCAGTGAAGTTGGGGGGAAGCAGTACTTC
CASSEVGGKQYF
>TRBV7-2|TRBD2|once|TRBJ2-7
TGTGCCAGCACCGGAGGGGGACTAGCGGGGTACGAGCAGTACTTC
CASTGGGLAGYEQYF
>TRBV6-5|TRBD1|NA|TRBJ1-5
TGTGCCAGCGCCCTCGGACAGGGGTATCAGCCCCAGCATTTT
CASALGQGYQPQHF
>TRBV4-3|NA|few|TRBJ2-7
TGCGCCAGCAGCCAAGAGTGGAGAACCTACGAGCAGTACTTC
CASSQEWRTYEQYF
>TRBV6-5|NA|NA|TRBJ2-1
TGTGCCAGCAGTTACTCGAGTGAGCAGTTCTTC
CASSYSSEQFF
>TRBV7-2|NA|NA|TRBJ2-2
TGTGCCAGCAGCTTAGTCGGCGGGAACACCGGGGAGCTGTTTTTT
CASSLVGGNTGELFF
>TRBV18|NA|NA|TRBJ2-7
TGTGCCAGCTCACCTCGTCCCTACGAGCAGTACTTC
CASSPRPYEQYF
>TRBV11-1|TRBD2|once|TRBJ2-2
TGTGCCAGCAGCTTAAGGGCTAGCGGGAGGGCAACGAACACCGGGGAGCTGTTTTTT
CASSLRASGRATNTGELFF
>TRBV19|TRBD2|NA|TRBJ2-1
TGTGCCAGTAGGGTAGCGGGAGTATCCTACAATGAGCAGTTCTTC
CASRVAGVSYNEQFF
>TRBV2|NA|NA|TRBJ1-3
TGTGCCAGCAGTGAACCGTACAGGGCTAGTGGAAACACCATATATTTT
CASSEPYRASGNTIYF
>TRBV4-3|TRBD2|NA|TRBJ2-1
TGCGCCAGCAGCCAAGTGGAGGCTAGCGGGAGAAATGAGCAGTTCTTC
CASSQVEASGRNEQFF
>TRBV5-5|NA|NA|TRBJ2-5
TGTGCCAGCAGCCCTCGAAGGGGGGGGTCCGGGCGTCAGGAGACCCAGTACTTC
CASSPRRGGSGRQETQYF
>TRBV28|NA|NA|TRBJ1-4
TGTGCCAGCGGCATCGGGGGGGGTAATGAAAAACTGTTTTTT
CASGIGGGNEKLFF
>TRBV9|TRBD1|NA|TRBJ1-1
TGTGCCAGCAGCACCCGGACAGGGGCCGCTGAAGCTTTCTTT
CASSTRTGAAEAFF
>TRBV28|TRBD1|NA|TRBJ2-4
TGTGCCAGCACTAACCTCCGGGACAGGGGGCGACGAGCCAAAAACATTCAGTACTTC
CASTNLRDRGRRAKNIQYF
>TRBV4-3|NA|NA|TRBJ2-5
TGCGCCAGCAGCAACCGACAGTACCAAGAGACCCAGTACTTC
CASSNRQYQETQYF
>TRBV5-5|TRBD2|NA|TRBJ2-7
TGTGCCAGCAGCTGGGGACTAGCGGGAGGGTACGAGCAGTACTTC
CASSWGLAGGYEQYF
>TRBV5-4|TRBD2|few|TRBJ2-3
TGTGCCAGCAGTGTGCCGATAGGAGCGGGGGATACGCAGTATTTT
CASSVPIGAGDTQYF
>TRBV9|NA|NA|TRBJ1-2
TGTGCCAGCAGCGTAGGAGGTATTGGAAGTAGCCCGAGAGGGGGCTACACCTTC
CASSVGGIGSSPRGGYTF
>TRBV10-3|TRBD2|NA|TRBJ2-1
TGTGCCATCAGGGGGACCGGGACTAGCGGACACAATGAGCAGTTCTTC
CAIRGTGTSGHNEQFF
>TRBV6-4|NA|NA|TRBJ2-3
TGTGCCAGCAGTGATAGAGGTAGCACAGATACGCAGTATTTT
CASSDRGSTDTQYF
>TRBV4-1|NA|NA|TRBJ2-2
TGCGCCAGCAGCCAAGAACAGGGTTTGCGCACCGGGGAGCTGTTTTTT
CASSQEQGLRTGELFF
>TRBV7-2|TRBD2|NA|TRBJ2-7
TGTGCCAGCAGCTTGGGGACTAGCGGGAACTACGAGCAGTACTTC
CASSLGTSGNYEQYF
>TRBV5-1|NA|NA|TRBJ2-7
TGCGCCAGCAGCTTGGGCCAATCTGGTTACGAGCAGTACTTC
CASSLGQSGYEQYF
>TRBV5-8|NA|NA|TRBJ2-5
TGTGCCAGCAGCGCGGGACAGTCAGTGAGGGAGACCCAGTACTTC
CASSAGQSVRETQYF
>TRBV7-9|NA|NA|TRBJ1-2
TGTGCCAGCAGCCCCCCGGTAAAGAACTATGGCTACACCTTC
CASSPPVKNYGYTF
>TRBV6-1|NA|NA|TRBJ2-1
TGTGCCAGCAGTGAAATTATGCAAGGGGCAGGTAAAGATGAGCAGTTCTTC
CASSEIMQGAGKDEQFF
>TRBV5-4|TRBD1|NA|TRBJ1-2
TGTGCCAGCGAAGTGAGGACAGGGCCCCAAACCTATGGCTACACCTTC
CASEVRTGPQTYGYTF
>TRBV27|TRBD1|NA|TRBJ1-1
TGTGCCAGCAGTTTATCCCCGACAGGGCGTACTGAAGCTTTCTTT
CASSLSPTGRTEAFF
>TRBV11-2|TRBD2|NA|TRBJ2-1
TGTGCCAGCAGCTTAACTCTAGCGGGAGTAAATACAAATGAGCAGTTCTTC
CASSLTLAGVNTNEQFF
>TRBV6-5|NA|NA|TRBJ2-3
TGTGCCAGCAGTTATTCTAGCACAGATACGCAGTATTTT
CASSYSSTDTQYF
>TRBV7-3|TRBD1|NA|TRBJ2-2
TGTGCCAGCAGCTTAAATCCGACAGGGGGCTCCAGGGAGCTGTTTTTT
CASSLNPTGGSRELFF
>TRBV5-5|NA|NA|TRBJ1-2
TGTGCCAGCAGCTCAAACCCGACAGCTAACTATGGCTACACCTTC
CASSSNPTANYGYTF
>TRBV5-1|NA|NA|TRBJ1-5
TGCGCCAGCAGCTTGGAGCTGAATCAGCCCCAGCATTTT
CASSLELNQPQHF
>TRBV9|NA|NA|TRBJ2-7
TGTGCCAGCAGCGTAGCTAGCTCGTCGTCCGAGCAGTACTTC
CASSVASSSSEQYF
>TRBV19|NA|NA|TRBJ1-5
TGTGCCAGTATAGTGGTCGGGGGCAATCAGCCCCAGCATTTT
CASIVVGGNQPQHF
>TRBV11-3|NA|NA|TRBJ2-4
TGTGCCAGCAGTCATTGGAGGAGCTTCAACGCCCAGGAAGCCAAAAACATTCAGTACTTC
CASSHWRSFNAQEAKNIQYF
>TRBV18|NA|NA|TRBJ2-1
TGTGCCAGCTCACCACTCCCGGGACACGGTCACAATGAGCAGTTCTTC
CASSPLPGHGHNEQFF